This T cell receptor (beta chain) was obtained from a study of control samples from healthy donors and cancer patients. Sequenced by immunoSEQ multiplex PCR; TCRdb stores in-frame clones only, minus some. The sample yields about 65,000 clones, about nine tenths seen once. The sample taken for sequencing was PBMCs. The source is a woman aged 45-65 years with colorectal cancer.

In DNA form, the CDR3 reads TGTGCCAGCAGCTTAGTCCCAGGGACCGTCCTGACTTTC. Translation: CASSLVPGTVLTF. The V and J genes are TRBV11-1 and TRBJ2-6; tentatively, D is TRBD1 or TRBD2 (5 bases each). Germline CDR1 SGHAT, CDR2 FQDESV (reference sequence). V lost 1 base, J lost 12 bases, and 10 bases lay in between. The CDR3 is made up of 13 amino acids.